The sequence of this T cell receptor beta chain was determined in a study of cytomegalovirus exposure and HLA in healthy donors. About the study: A later analysis reported the 120 or so validation repertoires used the same platform as the approximately 660 first-cohort repertoires.

Comment on this clone: Its antigen is unidentified.

Produced via immunoSEQ multiplex PCR; TCRdb's table is partial and in-frame only. Seen here are about 160,000 clones, approximately 89% observed once, and the top ten hold roughly 4.2%. Findings of the study overall: The dataset shows that most TCR sequences were rare, while some public TCRs occurred in many donors. That first-cohort TCR clusters tended to co-occur in the approximately 120 validation repertoires was found in a later analysis. As confirmed in vitro, a few CMV-associated chains were specific for CMV antigens.

Source material: PBMCs. The TCR sequence derives from a man between 18 and 29 years old in good health and CMV-seropositive.

The CDR3 region is CASSVEGAGDEQFF. The CDR3 coding sequence is TGTGCCAGCAGCGTAGAGGGGGCCGGGGATGAGCAGTTCTTC. The chain employs TRBV9 and TRBJ2-1; TRBD1 matches at 7 bases. With 0 bases clipped from V and 8 bases from J, the junction kept 5 bases outside the gene matches. The CDR3 runs 14 residues. Germline CDR1 SGDLS, CDR2 YYNGEE.